This T cell receptor beta chain originates from a study of cytomegalovirus exposure and HLA in healthy donors. TCRdb's table, derived via immunoSEQ multiplex PCR, lists solely in-frame clones and lacks some. In the table there are about 100,000 clones, roughly 95% of which are singletons. Trimming removed 3 bases from V and 5 bases from J, with 11 bases in between. The CDR3 runs to 14 residues. Germline values: CDR1 ENHRY, CDR2 SYGVKD. About this clone: Its antigen is currently unknown.

Study-wide points: Overall, about 160 TCR beta chains were annotated as cytomegalovirus-associated. According to reports, the classifier identified cytomegalovirus status with high specificity and sensitivity. In vitro work confirmed that three CMV-associated chains recognize CMV antigens.

The sequencing input was PBMCs. This chain joins TRBV10-3 and TRBJ2-4; D is perhaps TRBD2 (6 bases). This clonotype was sampled from a young woman in good health and CMV-seronegative. The CDR3 spells CAISDSTSENIQYF. The CDR3 bases are TGTGCCATCAGTGATTCGACTAGTGAAAACATTCAGTACTTC.